The 22 T cell receptor beta chains below come from one sample, sequenced in a study of blood T cell repertoires in COVID-19. TCRdb's copy holds only in-frame clones and misses some; the assay was immunoSEQ multiplex PCR. The sample shows hundreds of thousands of clones, 87% of them seen only once. What was sequenced was PBMCs or T cells enriched from blood (not recorded which). Source of these receptors: a woman aged 40 to 55 who had recovered from COVID-19.

The chain recombines TRBV3-1 (or the pseudogene TRBV3-2) with TRBJ2-1, with 7 nucleotides matching TRBD2. Per germline, CDR1 LGHDT and CDR2 YNNKEL (reference sequence). The CDR3 runs to 15 residues. J gave up 3 bases and V 6 bases, and 8 bases lay outside the gene matches. The CDR3 DNA reads as TGTGCCAGCAGTCTCTCGGCTAGCGGCTACAATGAGCAGTTCTTC. It yields the protein CASSLSASGYNEQFF.

V usage is TRBV6-4 and J usage is TRBJ1-1; D call uncertain. Trimming took 10 bases from V and 5 from J, leaving 14 bases between them. The CDR3 loop spans 12 amino acids. The germline gives CDR1 MRHNA, CDR2 SNTAGT. The CDR3 nucleotides are TGTGCCATCCTCCGAGCGCGAACTGAAGCTTTCTTT. Amino acid sequence: CAILRARTEAFF.

A few counts support this clone. The V and J genes are TRBV5-6 and TRBJ2-3, with D possibly being TRBD2 (7 bases). Germline lookup yields CDR1 SGHDT and CDR2 YYEEEE. V gave up 7 bases and J gave up 1 base, with 13 bases separating them. The CDR3 is made up of 14 amino acids. The CDR3 loop is CASVWGGGTDTQYF. DNA of the CDR3: TGTGCCAGCGTCTGGGGGGGCGGCACAGATACGCAGTATTTT.

The chain joins TRBV7-8 to TRBJ2-2; 8 bases fit TRBD1. CDR3 length equals 12 residues. Germline V CDR1 and CDR2: SGHVS, FQNEAQ. V trimming: 6 bases; J trimming: 8 bases; junction bases outside the gene matches: 2. The CDR3 DNA is TGTGCCAGCAGATGGGACAGGGGGGAGCTGTTTTTT. Its translation is CASRWDRGELFF.

This chain connects TRBV7-9 to TRBJ1-6, with no clear D. V was clipped by 2 bases and J by 7 bases, with 9 bases between them. Germline V gives CDR1 SEHNR, CDR2 FQNEAQ (reference sequence). CDR3 size: 14 residues. CDR3 nucleotides: TGTGCCAGCAGCTTACACAGTGACAATTCACCCCTCCACTTT. Translation: CASSLHSDNSPLHF.

This chain joins TRBV28 and TRBJ2-3; D remains ambiguous. There are 14 residues in the CDR3. V lost 10 bases and J 6 bases, leaving 20 bases between the germline ends. From germline, CDR1 is MDHEN and CDR2 SYDVKM. The CDR3 loop is CAIVPGFPLDTQYF. CDR3 DNA sequence: TGTGCCATCGTGCCAGGCTTCCCCCTGGATACGCAGTATTTT. Using reference TRBV28 and TRBJ2-3 for the parts outside the CDR3, the full variable domain is DVKVTQSSRYLVKRTGEKVFLECVQDMDHENMFWYRQDPGLGLRLIYFSYDVKMKEKGDIPEGYSVSREKKERFSLILESASTNQTSMYLCAIVPGFPLDTQYFGPGTRLTVL.

This clone has just one count. V is TRBV21-1 and J is TRBJ2-7; the table's D call, TRBD2, has no DNA check behind it. TRBV21-1 is labeled a pseudogene. This CDR3 contains 18 residues. The DNA of the CDR3 is TGTGCCAGCAGCCCCCCCCAACTAGCGGGAGCCGACTCCTACGAGCAGTACTTC. Protein: CASSPPQLAGADSYEQYF.

The gene calls are TRBV6-2 or TRBV6-3 and TRBJ2-7, with 8 bases matching TRBD2. Germline V gives CDR1 MNHEY, CDR2 SVGEGT. Losses at the gene ends were 0 bases for V and 4 bases for J; bases not matched to a gene: 5. The CDR3 contains 15 residues. CDR3 protein: CASSYSKLAAYEQYF. The DNA for the CDR3 is TGTGCCAGCAGTTACTCGAAACTAGCGGCATACGAGCAGTACTTC.

The chain combines TRBV5-1 with TRBJ2-1, with 7 bases matching TRBD1. Germline CDR1 is SGHRS and CDR2 is YFSETQ. V gave up 5 bases and J gave up 7 bases; unmatched junction bases: 9. The CDR3 runs 14 residues. CDR3: CASRGGPGGNEQFF. In DNA, the CDR3 is TGCGCCAGCAGAGGCGGCCCAGGGGGTAATGAGCAGTTCTTC.

The CDR3 bases are TGTGCCAGTTTTGACAGGGCCTCTGGAAACACCATATATTTT. Its translation is CASFDRASGNTIYF. The chain carries TRBV19 and TRBJ1-3; 7 bases fit TRBD1. The trim removed 8 bases at V and 0 bases at J, leaving 4 bases unmatched. The CDR3 is 14 residues long. Germline assignment: CDR1 LNHDA and CDR2 SQIVND (reference sequence).

The rearrangement joins TRBV28 to TRBJ2-1; tentatively, D is TRBD1 (5 bases). The CDR3 extends over 17 amino acids. Germline-derived CDR1 and CDR2 are MDHEN and SYDVKM. The V and J ends lost 6 bases and 5 bases respectively, with 23 bases between them. The CDR3 protein is CASSSPSQQVLHNEQFF. The CDR3 bases are TGTGCCAGCAGCTCCCCATCACAACAGGTGCTTCACAATGAGCAGTTCTTC.

The chain combines TRBV29-1 with TRBJ2-1; 11 bases are a match to TRBD2. The germline V gene encodes CDR1 SQVTM and CDR2 ANQGSEA. The CDR3 is 14 amino acids. Unmatched junction bases numbered 3, after V lost 4 bases and J lost 4 bases. CDR3 amino acids: CSVVRLAGYNEQFF. The CDR3 DNA reads TGCAGCGTTGTGCGACTAGCGGGATACAATGAGCAGTTCTTC.

Only a few counts were recorded for this clone. This chain joins TRBV7-9 and TRBJ2-3; TRBD2 matches at 9 bases. Germline values: CDR1 SEHNR, CDR2 FQNEAQ (reference sequence). The CDR3 contains 17 residues. V dropped 2 bases and J dropped 0; count of bases not matched to a gene: 6. The CDR3 DNA reads as TGTGCCAGCAGCTTAAGAGGTAGCGGGAGTAGCACAGATACGCAGTATTTT. Its protein product is CASSLRGSGSSTDTQYF.

Remarks on this clone: Other DNA variants within this sample encode the same CDR3. This sequence joins TRBV18 and TRBJ1-3, with D perhaps matching TRBD1 (5 bases). Germline V gene sequence: CDR1 KGHSH, CDR2 LQKENI. CDR3 size: 14 residues. Trimming left V 6 bases short and J 2 bases short, with 11 bases between. The CDR3 coding sequence is TGTGCCAGCTCCCCCCAGGGTGCTGGAAACACCATATATTTT. It encodes CASSPQGAGNTIYF.

The chain joins TRBV19 to TRBJ1-2; unclear D gene. V lost 3 bases, J lost 4 bases, and 15 bases lay in between. CDR1 and CDR2 from the germline V gene are LNHDA and SQIVND (reference sequence). The CDR3 loop spans 15 amino acids. CDR3 in amino acids: CASSISTVVVYGYTF. DNA for the CDR3: TGTGCCAGTAGTATTAGTACAGTCGTCGTCTATGGCTACACCTTC.

The genes are TRBV7-6 and TRBJ1-6; D ambiguous. This CDR3 has 13 amino acids. V was clipped by 3 bases and J by 8 bases, with 8 bases between them. The germline V gene encodes CDR1 SGHVS and CDR2 FNYEAQ. CDR3 in amino acids: CASSLQEHSPLHF. The DNA for the CDR3 is TGTGCCAGCAGCTTGCAAGAGCATTCACCCCTCCACTTT.

The rearrangement uses TRBV10-3 and TRBJ1-1, with D possibly being TRBD1 (6 bases). V was cut by 3 bases and J by 6 bases, with 14 bases left in between. The germline V gene has CDR1 ENHRY and CDR2 SYGVKD. The CDR3 sequence is 14 residues long. The CDR3 is CAISDLGARSEAFF. The CDR3, as DNA: TGTGCCATCAGTGATCTGGGGGCTCGGTCTGAAGCTTTCTTT.

This chain connects TRBV11-2 to TRBJ2-3, with D uncertain. V was cut by 10 bases and J by 1 base, with 12 bases left in between. Germline CDR1 is SGHAT and CDR2 is FQNNGV. This CDR3 is 13 amino acids long. This chain's CDR3 is CATYELRTDTQYF. The CDR3 DNA is TGTGCCACCTACGAATTACGCACAGATACGCAGTATTTT.

The chain is built from TRBV30 and TRBJ2-5; D might be TRBD1 (6 bases). Germline assignment: CDR1 GTSNPN and CDR2 SVGIG (reference sequence). This CDR3 spans 15 amino acids. V was shortened by 1 base and J by 2 bases, with 14 bases between the two germline ends. CDR3 region: CAWSAGPQGQETQYF. DNA for the CDR3: TGTGCCTGGAGTGCGGGCCCACAGGGACAAGAGACCCAGTACTTC.

V gene TRBV30 combines with J gene TRBJ1-3; D remains ambiguous. The CDR3 covers 12 residues. Trimming cost V 8 bases and J 1 base, with 9 bases left between them. In germline, CDR1 is GTSNPN, CDR2 SVGIG (reference sequence). Here the CDR3 reads CAVAGSGNTIYF. CDR3 DNA: TGTGCCGTCGCAGGTTCTGGAAACACCATATATTTT. The entire variable domain, with the rest obtained from reference TRBV30 and TRBJ1-3, is as follows: SQTIHQWPATLVQPVGSPLSLECTVEGTSNPNLYWYRQAAGRGLQLLFYSVGIGQISSEVPQNLSASRPQDRQFILSSKKLLLSDSGFYLCAVAGSGNTIYFGEGSWLTVV.

This chain links TRBV2 with TRBJ1-6; TRBD1 might be the D (5 bases). The CDR3 length is 15 residues. V dropped 4 bases and J dropped 7 bases, with 14 bases sitting between them. Germline V gives CDR1 SNHLY, CDR2 FYNNEI. Here the CDR3 reads CASSGELGGNSPLHF. The CDR3 DNA reads TGTGCCAGCAGTGGGGAACTGGGGGGAAATTCACCCCTCCACTTT.

DNA for the CDR3: TGTGCCAGTAGACGACAGGGATTGGGCACAGATACGCAGTATTTT. It is translated as CASRRQGLGTDTQYF. The chain recombines TRBV19 with TRBJ2-3; 7 nucleotides agree with TRBD1. J was trimmed by 1 base and V by 6 bases; bases with no gene match: 7. Germline V lookup: CDR1 LNHDA, CDR2 SQIVND (reference sequence). The CDR3 runs to 15 residues. Variable domain in full (rest from reference TRBV19 and TRBJ2-3): DGGITQSPKYLFRKEGQNVTLSCEQNLNHDAMYWYRQDPGQGLRLIYYSQIVNDFQKGDIAEGYSVSREKKESFPLTVTSAQKNPTAFYLCASRRQGLGTDTQYFGPGTRLTVL.